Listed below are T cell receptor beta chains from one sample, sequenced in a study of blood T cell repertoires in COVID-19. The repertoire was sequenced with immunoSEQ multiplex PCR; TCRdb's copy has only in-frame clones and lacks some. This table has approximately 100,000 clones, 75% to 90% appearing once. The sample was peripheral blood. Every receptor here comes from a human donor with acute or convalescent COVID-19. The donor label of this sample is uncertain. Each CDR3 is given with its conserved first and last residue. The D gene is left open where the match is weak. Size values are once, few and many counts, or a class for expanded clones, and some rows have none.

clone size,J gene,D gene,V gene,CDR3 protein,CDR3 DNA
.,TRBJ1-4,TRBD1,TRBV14,CASSQDPGQGFNEKLFF,TGTGCCAGCAGCCAAGATCCCGGACAGGGATTCAATGAAAAACTGTTTTTT
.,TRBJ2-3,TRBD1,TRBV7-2,CASSLHSGQGAADTQYF,TGTGCCAGCAGCTTACATTCGGGACAGGGGGCCGCAGATACGCAGTATTTT
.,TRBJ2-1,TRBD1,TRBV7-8,CASSLRNRDRGSRVPFYNEQFF,TGTGCCAGCAGCTTACGTAACCGGGACAGGGGGTCAAGAGTACCTTTCTACAATGAGCAGTTCTTC
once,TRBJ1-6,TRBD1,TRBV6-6,CASRDRGGGSPLHF,TGTGCCAGCAGAGACAGGGGCGGAGGTTCACCCCTCCACTTT
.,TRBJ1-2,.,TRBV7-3,CASSLIPVGGYTF,TGTGCCAGCAGCTTAATTCCAGTCGGGGGCTACACCTTC
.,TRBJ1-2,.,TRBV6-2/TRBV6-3,CASSYMASGGYTF,TGTGCCAGCAGTTATATGGCCTCAGGGGGCTACACCTTC
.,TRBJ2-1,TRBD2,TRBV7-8,CASSPWASGANNEQFF,TGTGCCAGCTCCCCGTGGGCTAGCGGGGCCAACAATGAGCAGTTCTTC
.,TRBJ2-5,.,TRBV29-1,CSVDMGPYSPYQETQYF,TGCAGCGTTGATATGGGCCCCTATAGTCCGTACCAAGAGACCCAGTACTTC
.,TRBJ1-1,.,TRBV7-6,CASSETGTEAFF,TGTGCCAGCAGCGAGACGGGCACTGAAGCTTTCTTT
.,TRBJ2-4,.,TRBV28,CASRHPGTLNLAKNIQYF,TGTGCCAGCAGGCACCCCGGGACTCTCAATTTAGCCAAAAACATTCAGTACTTC
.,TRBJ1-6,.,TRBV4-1,CASSPEVSVGSPLHF,TGCGCCAGCAGCCCCGAGGTTTCGGTTGGTTCACCCCTCCACTTT
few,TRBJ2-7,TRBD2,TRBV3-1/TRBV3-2,CASSLTGTSNYEQYF,TGTGCCAGCAGCCTGACCGGGACTAGCAACTACGAGCAGTACTTC
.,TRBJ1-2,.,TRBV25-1,CASSEVRGRGYTF,TGTGCCAGCAGTGAAGTAAGGGGCAGGGGCTACACCTTC